The clone carrying this T cell receptor (beta chain) has a handful of counts. It was RNA transcripts that yielded the amplified TCR beta CDR3 regions. Using the HTBI primer set, a first-round RT-PCR was run on the TCR CDR3. TCRdb re-analysed the multiplex PCR reads in MiXCR, keeping a single row per CDR3 protein. The table shows over 350,000 distinct CDR3 sequences, with approximately 15% occurring only once. This entry belongs to a study of T cells in Graves' hyperthyroidism and ophthalmopathy. This sample holds PBMCs from less than 11 ml fresh peripheral blood. Sequencing input: blood. The sequence was collected from a man aged 18 to 29 with Graves' ophthalmopathy.

The CDR3 region has the DNA TGCGCCAGCAGCGGACGGGACAGGGGGTCTGGGGCCAACGTCCTGACTTTC. It translates to CASSGRDRGSGANVLTF. The V call is TRBV4-1, the J call TRBJ2-6; 11 nucleotides align to TRBD1. With 5 bases clipped from V and 1 base from J, the junction kept 4 bases outside the gene matches. The germline CDR1 and CDR2 sequences are MGHRA and YSYEKL. This CDR3 comprises 17 residues.